This TCR beta chain was recorded in a study of T cells in Graves' hyperthyroidism and ophthalmopathy. The CDR3 sequence is 20 residues long. CDR1 is LGHNA and CDR2 is YNFKEQ in the germline V gene. V shed 3 bases and J 1 base; nucleotides not matched to a gene: 15. The source material, RNA transcripts, was used to amplify TCR beta CDR3 regions. Primed by the HTBI set, a first-round RT-PCR was run on the TCR CDR3. From the multiplex PCR reads, TCRdb called clonotypes with MiXCR, one entry per CDR3 protein. The sample holds around 400,000 distinct CDR3 sequences, around 14% seen once. This clonotype was seen a handful of times. Its antigen is currently unknown. Overall study results and limits: Among clonotypes expanded in thyroid above 0.001, most were also found in blood. Median prediction lead before ophthalmopathy onset was 6.5 months with the model.

Recently diagnosed hyperthyroidism of less than 2 months' duration affected patients aged 18 to 65. The chain links TRBV4-2 to TRBJ2-1; 10 bases match TRBD1. This receptor was identified in a woman younger than 30 with Graves' hyperthyroidism. The specimen sequenced was blood. The CDR3 DNA is TGTGCCAGCAGCCATTCGGAGGGACAGGGGTTCAGCGGATCCTACAATGAGCAGTTCTTC. Amino acid sequence: CASSHSEGQGFSGSYNEQFF.